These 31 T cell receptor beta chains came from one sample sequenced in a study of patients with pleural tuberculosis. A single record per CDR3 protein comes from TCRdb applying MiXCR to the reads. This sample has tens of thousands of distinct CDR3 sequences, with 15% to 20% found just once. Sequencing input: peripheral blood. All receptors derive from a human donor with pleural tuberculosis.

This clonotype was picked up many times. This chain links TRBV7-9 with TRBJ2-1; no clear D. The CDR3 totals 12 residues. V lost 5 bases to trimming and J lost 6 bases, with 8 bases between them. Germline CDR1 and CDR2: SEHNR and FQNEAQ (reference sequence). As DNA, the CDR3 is TGTGCCAGCAGCCCCGCCCTCAATGAGCAGTTCTTC. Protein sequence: CASSPALNEQFF.

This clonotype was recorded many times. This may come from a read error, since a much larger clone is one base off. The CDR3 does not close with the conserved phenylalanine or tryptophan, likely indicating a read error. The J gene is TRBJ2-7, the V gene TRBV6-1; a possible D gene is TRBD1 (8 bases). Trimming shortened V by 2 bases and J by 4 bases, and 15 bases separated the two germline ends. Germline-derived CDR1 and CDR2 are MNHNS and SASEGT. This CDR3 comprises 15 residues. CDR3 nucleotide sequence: TGTGCCAGCAGTGAACCCGGACAGGGAGGGTACGAGCAGTACCTC. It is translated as CASSEPGQGGYEQYL.

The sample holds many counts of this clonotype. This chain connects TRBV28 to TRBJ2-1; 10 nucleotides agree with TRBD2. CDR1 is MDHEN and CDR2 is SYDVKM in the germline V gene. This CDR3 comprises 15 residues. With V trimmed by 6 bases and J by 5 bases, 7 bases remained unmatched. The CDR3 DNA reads TGTGCCAGCAGCTCTAGCGGGAGAGCCCACAATGAGCAGTTCTTC. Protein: CASSSSGRAHNEQFF.

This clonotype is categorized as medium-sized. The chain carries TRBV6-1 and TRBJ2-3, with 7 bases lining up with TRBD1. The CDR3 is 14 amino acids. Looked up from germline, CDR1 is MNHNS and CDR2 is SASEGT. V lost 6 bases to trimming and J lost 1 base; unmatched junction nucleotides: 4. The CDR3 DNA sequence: TGTGCCAGCAGCTCCGACAGGGGCACAGATACGCAGTATTTT. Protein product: CASSSDRGTDTQYF.

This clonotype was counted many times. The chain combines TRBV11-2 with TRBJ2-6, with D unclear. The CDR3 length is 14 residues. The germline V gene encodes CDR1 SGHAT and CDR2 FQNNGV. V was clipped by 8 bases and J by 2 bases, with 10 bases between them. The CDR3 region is CASGIRTGANVLTF. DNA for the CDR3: TGTGCCAGCGGGATCAGGACTGGGGCCAACGTCCTGACTTTC. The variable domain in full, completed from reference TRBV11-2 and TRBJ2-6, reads EAGVAQSPRYKIIEKRQSVAFWCNPISGHATLYWYQQILGQGPKLLIQFQNNGVVDDSQLPKDRFSAERLKGVDSTLKIQPAKLEDSAVYLCASGIRTGANVLTFGAGSRLTVL.

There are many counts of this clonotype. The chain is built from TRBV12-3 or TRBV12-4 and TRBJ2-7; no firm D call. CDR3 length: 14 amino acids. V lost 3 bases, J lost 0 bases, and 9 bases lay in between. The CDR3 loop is CASSLGQNSYEQYF. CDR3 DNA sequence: TGTGCCAGCAGTTTGGGCCAAAACTCCTACGAGCAGTACTTC.

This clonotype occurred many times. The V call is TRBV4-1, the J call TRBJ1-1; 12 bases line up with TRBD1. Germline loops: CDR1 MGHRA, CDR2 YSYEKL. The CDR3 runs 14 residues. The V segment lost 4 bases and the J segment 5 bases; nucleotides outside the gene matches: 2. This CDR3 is CASSRDRGLTEAFF. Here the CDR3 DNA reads TGCGCCAGCAGCCGGGACAGGGGGCTAACTGAAGCTTTCTTT.

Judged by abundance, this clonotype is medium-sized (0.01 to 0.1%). The CDR3 protein is CASSLRTGDKGAFF. CDR3 coding DNA: TGTGCCAGCAGTTTACGGACAGGGGACAAGGGAGCTTTCTTT. This chain connects TRBV28 to TRBJ1-1; 9 bases are a match to TRBD1. The V segment lost 2 bases and the J segment 10 bases; nucleotides outside the gene matches: 8. The length of the CDR3 is 14 residues. In germline, CDR1 is MDHEN, CDR2 SYDVKM. The complete variable domain, with remaining parts taken from reference TRBV28 and TRBJ1-1, reads DVKVTQSSRYLVKRTGEKVFLECVQDMDHENMFWYRQDPGLGLRLIYFSYDVKMKEKGDIPEGYSVSREKKERFSLILESASTNQTSMYLCASSLRTGDKGAFFGQGTRLTVV.

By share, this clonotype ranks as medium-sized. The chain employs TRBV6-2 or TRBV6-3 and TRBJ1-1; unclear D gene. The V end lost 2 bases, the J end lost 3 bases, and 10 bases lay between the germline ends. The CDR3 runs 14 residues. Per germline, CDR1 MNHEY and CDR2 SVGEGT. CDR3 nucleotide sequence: TGTGCCAGCAGTTACAGAGGCGGCCACACTGAAGCTTTCTTT. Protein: CASSYRGGHTEAFF.

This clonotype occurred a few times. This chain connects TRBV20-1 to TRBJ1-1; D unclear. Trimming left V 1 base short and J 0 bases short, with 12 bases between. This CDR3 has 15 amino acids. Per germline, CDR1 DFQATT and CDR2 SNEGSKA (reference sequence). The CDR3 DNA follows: TGCAGTGCTAGAGTAATTCTGGAGTTGAACACTGAAGCTTTCTTT. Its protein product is CSARVILELNTEAFF.

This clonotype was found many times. The DNA of the CDR3 is TGTGCCAGCAGCTTCGACACCCGTCCTGGAAACACCATATATTTT. Translating it yields CASSFDTRPGNTIYF. The V and J genes are TRBV7-6 and TRBJ1-3; D ambiguous. V lost 3 bases to trimming and J lost 2 bases, with 11 bases between them. The CDR3 is 15 residues long. CDR1 is SGHVS, CDR2 FNYEAQ, per germline.

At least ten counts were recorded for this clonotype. The CDR3 loop reads CASSGTGTTQYF. The CDR3 DNA follows: TGTGCCAGCAGTGGAACCGGGACAACGCAGTATTTT. The chain recombines TRBV27 with TRBJ2-3; D may be TRBD1 (6 bases). The germline gives CDR1 MNHEY, CDR2 SMNVEV (reference sequence). CDR3 length: 12 residues. The V gene lost 5 bases and the J gene lost 9 bases, with 12 bases spanning the gap.

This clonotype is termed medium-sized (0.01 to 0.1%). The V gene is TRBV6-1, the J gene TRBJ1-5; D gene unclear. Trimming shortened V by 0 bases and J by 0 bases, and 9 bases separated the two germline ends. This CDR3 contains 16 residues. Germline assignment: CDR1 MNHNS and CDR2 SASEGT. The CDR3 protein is CASSEAGPYSNQPQHF. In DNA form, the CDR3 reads TGTGCCAGCAGTGAAGCGGGCCCTTATAGCAATCAGCCCCAGCATTTT.

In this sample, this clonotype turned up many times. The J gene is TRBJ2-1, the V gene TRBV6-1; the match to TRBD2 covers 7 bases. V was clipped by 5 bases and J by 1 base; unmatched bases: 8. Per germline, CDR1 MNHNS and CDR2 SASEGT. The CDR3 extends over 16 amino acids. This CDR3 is CASSSPSAGSYNEQFF. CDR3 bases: TGTGCCAGCAGTTCCCCCTCAGCGGGGTCCTACAATGAGCAGTTCTTC.

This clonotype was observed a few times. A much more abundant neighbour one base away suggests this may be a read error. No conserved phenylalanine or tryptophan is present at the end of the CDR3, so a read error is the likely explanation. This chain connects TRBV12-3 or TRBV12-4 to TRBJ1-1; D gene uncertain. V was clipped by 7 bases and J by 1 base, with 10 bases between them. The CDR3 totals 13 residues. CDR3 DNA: TGTGCCAGCACCCGAACACAGAACACTGAAGCTTTCTCT. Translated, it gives CASTRTQNTEAFS.

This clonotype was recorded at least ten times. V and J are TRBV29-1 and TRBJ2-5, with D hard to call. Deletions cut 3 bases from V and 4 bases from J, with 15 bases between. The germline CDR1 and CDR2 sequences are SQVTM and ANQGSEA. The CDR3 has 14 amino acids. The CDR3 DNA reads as TGCAGCGTTGATCGTCGGATGAACTTAGAGACCCAGTACTTC. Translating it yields CSVDRRMNLETQYF.

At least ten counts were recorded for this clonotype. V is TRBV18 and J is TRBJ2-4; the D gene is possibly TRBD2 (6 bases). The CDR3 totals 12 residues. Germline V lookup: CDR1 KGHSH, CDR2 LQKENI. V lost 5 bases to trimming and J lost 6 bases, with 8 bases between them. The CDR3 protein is CASSGSGNIQYF. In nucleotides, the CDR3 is TGTGCCAGCTCAGGTAGCGGAAACATTCAGTACTTC.

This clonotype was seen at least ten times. The CDR3 is CASSFRTENSPLHF. Written as DNA, the CDR3 is TGCGCCAGCAGCTTTCGGACAGAAAATTCACCCCTCCACTTT. The V gene is TRBV4-1, the J gene TRBJ1-6; perhaps TRBD1 as D (6 bases). Looked up from germline, CDR1 is MGHRA and CDR2 is YSYEKL. Trimming cost V 5 bases and J 7 bases, with 12 bases left between them. This CDR3 region has 14 residues.

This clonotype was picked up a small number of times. CDR3 nucleotides: TGTGCCAGCAGTTTACCGGGGGGCGTGGAGACCCAGTACTTC. Translating it yields CASSLPGGVETQYF. The chain couples TRBV28 to TRBJ2-5, with a tentative D call TRBD2 (7 bases). Germline V lookup: CDR1 MDHEN, CDR2 SYDVKM. Trimming removed 2 bases at V and 5 bases at J, with 12 bases between. The CDR3 runs to 14 residues.

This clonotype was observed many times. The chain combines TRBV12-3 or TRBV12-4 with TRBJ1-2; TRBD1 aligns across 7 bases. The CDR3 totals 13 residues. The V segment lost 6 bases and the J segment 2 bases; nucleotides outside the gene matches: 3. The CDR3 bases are TGTGCCAGCAGGTCGACAGGGAACTATGGCTACACCTTC. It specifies CASRSTGNYGYTF.

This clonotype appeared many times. The CDR3 nucleotides are TGTGCCAGCAGCCAAGATGGGGGAGGGTACAATGAGCAGTTCTTC. Amino acid sequence: CASSQDGGGYNEQFF. The gene calls are TRBV3-1 and TRBJ2-1, with 7 bases matching TRBD2. This CDR3 comprises 15 residues. Germline lookup yields CDR1 LGHDT and CDR2 YNNKEL (reference sequence). V was pared by 0 bases and J by 4 bases, with 3 bases of the junction left unmatched.

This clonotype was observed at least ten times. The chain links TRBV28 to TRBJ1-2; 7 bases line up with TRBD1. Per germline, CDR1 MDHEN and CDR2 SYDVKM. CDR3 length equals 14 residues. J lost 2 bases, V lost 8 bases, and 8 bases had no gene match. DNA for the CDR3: TGTGCCAGCGTCGCCGCGGACAGGAACTATGGCTACACCTTC. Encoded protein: CASVAADRNYGYTF.

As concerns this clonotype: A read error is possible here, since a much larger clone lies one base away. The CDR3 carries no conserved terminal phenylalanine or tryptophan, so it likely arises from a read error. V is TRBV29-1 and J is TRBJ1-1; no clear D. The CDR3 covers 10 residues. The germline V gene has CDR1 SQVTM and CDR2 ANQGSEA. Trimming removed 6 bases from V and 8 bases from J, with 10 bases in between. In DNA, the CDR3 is TGCAGCGTCCTGACATCCGAAGCTTTCTCT. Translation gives CSVLTSEAFS.

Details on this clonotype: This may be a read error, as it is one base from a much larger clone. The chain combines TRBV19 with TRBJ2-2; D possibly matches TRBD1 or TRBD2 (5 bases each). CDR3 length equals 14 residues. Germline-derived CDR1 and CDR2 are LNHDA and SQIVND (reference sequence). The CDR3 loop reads CASSDNLGTGELLF. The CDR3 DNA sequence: TGTGCCAGTAGTGACAATTTGGGGACCGGGGAGCTGCTTTTT.

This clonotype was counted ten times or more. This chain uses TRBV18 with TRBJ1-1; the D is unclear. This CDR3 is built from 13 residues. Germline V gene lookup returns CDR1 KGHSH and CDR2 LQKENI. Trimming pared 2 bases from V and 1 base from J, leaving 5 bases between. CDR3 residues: CASSPSANTEAFF. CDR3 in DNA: TGTGCCAGCTCACCATCAGCGAACACTGAAGCTTTCTTT.

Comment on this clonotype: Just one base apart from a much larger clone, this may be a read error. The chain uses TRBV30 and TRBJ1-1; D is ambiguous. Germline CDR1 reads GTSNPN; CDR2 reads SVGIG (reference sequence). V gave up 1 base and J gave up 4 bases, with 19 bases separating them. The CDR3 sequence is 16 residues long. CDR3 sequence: CAWSGVYGCPGTEAFF. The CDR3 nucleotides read TGTGCCTGGAGTGGGGTTTATGGGTGCCCCGGCACTGAAGCTTTCTTT.

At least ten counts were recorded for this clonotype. The CDR3 loop reads CASSRTGNEQFF. Written as DNA, the CDR3 is TGTGCCAGCAGTAGGACAGGCAATGAGCAGTTCTTC. V is TRBV27 and J is TRBJ2-1; 7 positions agree with TRBD1. V lost 5 bases, J lost 6 bases, and 1 base stayed unmatched. The germline CDR1 and CDR2 sequences are MNHEY and SMNVEV (reference sequence). This CDR3 is 12 amino acids long.

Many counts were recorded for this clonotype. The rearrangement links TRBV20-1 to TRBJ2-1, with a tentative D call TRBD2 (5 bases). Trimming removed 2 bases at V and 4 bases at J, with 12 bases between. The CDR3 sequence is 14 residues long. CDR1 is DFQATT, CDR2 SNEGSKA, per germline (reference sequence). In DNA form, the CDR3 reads TGCAGTGCTAGATCCCCCCGGGGTTACAATGAGCAGTTCTTC. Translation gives CSARSPRGYNEQFF.

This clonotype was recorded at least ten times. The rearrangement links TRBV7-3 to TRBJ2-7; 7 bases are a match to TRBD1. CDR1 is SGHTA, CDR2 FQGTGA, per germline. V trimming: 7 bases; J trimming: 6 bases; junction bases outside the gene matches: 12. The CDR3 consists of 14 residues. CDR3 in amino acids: CASTPGQLLSEQYF. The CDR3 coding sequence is TGTGCCAGCACCCCGGGACAGCTCCTTTCCGAGCAGTACTTC. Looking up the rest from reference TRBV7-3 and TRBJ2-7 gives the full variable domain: GAGVSQTPSNKVTEKGKYVELRCDPISGHTALYWYRQSLGQGPEFLIYFQGTGAADDSGLPNDRFFAVRPEGSVSTLKIQRTERGDSAVYLCASTPGQLLSEQYFGPGTRLTVT.

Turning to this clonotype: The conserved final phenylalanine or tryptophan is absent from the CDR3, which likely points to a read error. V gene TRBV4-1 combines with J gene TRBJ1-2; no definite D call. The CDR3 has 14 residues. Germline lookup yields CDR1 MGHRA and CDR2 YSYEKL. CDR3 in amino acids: CASSQVGANYGYTL. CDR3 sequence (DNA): TGCGCCAGCAGCCAAGTAGGAGCCAACTACGGCTACACCTTA.

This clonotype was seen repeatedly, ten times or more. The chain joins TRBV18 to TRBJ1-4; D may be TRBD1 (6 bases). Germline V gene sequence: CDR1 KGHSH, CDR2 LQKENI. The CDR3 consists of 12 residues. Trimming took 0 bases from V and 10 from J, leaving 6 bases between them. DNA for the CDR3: TGTGCCAGCTCACCACCGGGGGCAAAACTGTTTTTT. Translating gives CASSPPGAKLFF.